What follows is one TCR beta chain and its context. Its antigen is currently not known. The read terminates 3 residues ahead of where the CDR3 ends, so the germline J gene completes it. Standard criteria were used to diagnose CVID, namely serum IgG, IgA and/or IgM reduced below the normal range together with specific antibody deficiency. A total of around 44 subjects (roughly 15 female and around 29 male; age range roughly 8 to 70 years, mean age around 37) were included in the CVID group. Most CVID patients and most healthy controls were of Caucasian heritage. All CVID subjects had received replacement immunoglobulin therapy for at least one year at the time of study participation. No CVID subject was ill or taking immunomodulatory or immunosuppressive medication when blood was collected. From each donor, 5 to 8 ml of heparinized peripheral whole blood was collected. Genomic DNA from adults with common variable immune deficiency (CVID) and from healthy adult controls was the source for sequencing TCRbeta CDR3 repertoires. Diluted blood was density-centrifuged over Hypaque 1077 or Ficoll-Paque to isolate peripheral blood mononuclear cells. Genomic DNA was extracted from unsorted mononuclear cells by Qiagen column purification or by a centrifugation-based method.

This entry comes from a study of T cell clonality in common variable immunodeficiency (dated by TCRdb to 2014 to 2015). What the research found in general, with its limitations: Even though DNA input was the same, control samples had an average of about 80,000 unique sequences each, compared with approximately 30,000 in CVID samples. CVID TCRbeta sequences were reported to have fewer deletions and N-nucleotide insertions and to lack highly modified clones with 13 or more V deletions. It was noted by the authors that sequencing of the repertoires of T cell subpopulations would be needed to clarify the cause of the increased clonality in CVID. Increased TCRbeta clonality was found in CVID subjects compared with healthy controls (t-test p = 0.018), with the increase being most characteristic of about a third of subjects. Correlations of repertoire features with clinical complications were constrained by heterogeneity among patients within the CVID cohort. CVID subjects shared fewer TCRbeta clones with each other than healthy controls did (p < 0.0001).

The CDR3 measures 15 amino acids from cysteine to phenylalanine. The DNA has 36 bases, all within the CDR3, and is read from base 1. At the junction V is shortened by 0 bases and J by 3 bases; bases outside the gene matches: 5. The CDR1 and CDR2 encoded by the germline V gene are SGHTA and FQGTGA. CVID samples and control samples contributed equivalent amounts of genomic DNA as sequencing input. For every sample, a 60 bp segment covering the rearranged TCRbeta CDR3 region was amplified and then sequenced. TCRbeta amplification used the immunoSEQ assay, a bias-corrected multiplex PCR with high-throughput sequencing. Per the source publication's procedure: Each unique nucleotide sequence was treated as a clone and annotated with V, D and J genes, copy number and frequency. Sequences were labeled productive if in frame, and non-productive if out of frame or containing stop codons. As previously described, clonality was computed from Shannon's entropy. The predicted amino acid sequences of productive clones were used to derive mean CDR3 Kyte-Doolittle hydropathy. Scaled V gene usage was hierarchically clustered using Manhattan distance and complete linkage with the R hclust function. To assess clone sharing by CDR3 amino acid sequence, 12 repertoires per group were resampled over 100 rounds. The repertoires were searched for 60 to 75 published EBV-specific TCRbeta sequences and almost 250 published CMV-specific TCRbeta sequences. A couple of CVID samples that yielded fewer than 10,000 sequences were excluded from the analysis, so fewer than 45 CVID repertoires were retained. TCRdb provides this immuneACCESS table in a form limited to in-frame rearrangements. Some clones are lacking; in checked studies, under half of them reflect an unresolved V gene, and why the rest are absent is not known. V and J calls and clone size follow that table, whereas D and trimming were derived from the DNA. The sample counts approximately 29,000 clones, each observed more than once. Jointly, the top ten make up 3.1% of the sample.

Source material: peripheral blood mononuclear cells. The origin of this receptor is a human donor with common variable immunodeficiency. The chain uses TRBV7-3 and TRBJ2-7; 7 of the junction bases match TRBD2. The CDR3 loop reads CASSLTGGEGYEQYF. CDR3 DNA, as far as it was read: TGTGCCAGCAGCTTAACGGGAGGGGAGGGCTACGAG.